This T cell receptor beta chain was captured by sequencing in a study of blood T cell repertoires in COVID-19. The CDR3 runs 12 residues. Germline V gene data show CDR1 as GTSNPN and CDR2 as SVGIG (reference sequence). V was cut by 1 base and J by 11 bases, with 14 bases left in between. This table comes from immunoSEQ multiplex PCR, and its TCRdb copy is limited to in-frame clones, with some not included. The table includes fewer than 200,000 clones, around 80% detected once. The clonotype was recovered from a man in his 70s with active or convalescent COVID-19. What was sequenced was peripheral blood. The gene calls are TRBV30 and TRBJ1-1; perhaps TRBD1 as D (6 bases). CDR3 DNA: TGTGCCTGGAGTGCGCAGGGGAGTGGGGCTTTCTTT. Its protein product is CAWSAQGSGAFF.